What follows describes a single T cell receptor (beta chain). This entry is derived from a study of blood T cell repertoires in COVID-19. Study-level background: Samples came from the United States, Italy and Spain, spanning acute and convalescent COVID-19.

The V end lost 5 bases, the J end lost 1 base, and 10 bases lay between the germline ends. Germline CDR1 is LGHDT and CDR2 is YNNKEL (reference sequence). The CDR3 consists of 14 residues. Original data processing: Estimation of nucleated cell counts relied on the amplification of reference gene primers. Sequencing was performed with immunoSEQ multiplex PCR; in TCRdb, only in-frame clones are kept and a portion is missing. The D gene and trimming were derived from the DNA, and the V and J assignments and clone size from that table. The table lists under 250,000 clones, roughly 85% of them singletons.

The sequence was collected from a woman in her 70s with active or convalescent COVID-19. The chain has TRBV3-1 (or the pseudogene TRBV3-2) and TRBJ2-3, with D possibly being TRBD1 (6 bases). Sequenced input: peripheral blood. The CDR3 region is CASSAQGRTDTQYF. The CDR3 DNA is TGTGCCAGCAGCGCTCAGGGGCGCACAGATACGCAGTATTTT.